Presented here are 2 T cell receptor beta chains from one specimen sequenced in a study of blood T cell repertoires in COVID-19 (dated by TCRdb to the early 2020s). The library came from the immunoSEQ multiplex PCR assay. TCRdb holds this immuneACCESS table with in-frame rearrangements only. Some clones are missing; in checked studies, unresolved V genes explain under half, and the rest has no known cause. Here the sample has roughly 110,000 clones; more than 70% occur a single time. 6.8% of the sample goes to the ten largest clones. Sequencing used peripheral blood. These receptors originate from a man aged 50 to 60 with active or convalescent COVID-19.

The rearrangement uses TRBV28 and TRBJ1-6; unclear D gene. CDR1 and CDR2 from the germline V gene are MDHEN and SYDVKM. The CDR3 length is 12 residues. Trimming removed 3 bases from V and 7 bases from J, with 4 bases in between. CDR3 protein: CASSFSNSPLHF. The CDR3 bases are TGTGCCAGCAGTTTCTCCAATTCACCCCTCCACTTT.

This clone was counted only a few times. The rearrangement uses TRBV28 and TRBJ1-2, with TRBD1 matching 7 bases. J was trimmed by 2 bases and V by 6 bases; bases with no gene match: 6. The CDR3 is 14 residues long. Germline V CDR1 and CDR2: MDHEN, SYDVKM. The CDR3 spells CASRAGGSNYGYTF. The DNA for the CDR3 is TGTGCCAGCAGGGCAGGGGGTTCCAACTATGGCTACACCTTC.